A single sample gave rise to the 19 T cell receptor beta chains below, sequenced in a study of blood T cell repertoires in COVID-19. Repertoires were generated with immunoSEQ multiplex PCR, while TCRdb's copy carries only in-frame clones and drops some. The sample holds 150,000 to 250,000 clones, roughly four fifths seen once. The sequenced sample consisted of peripheral blood. The receptors derive from a human donor with acute or convalescent COVID-19. The donor label of this sample is uncertain.

The gene calls are TRBV10-3 and TRBJ1-2; D call uncertain. There are 12 residues in the CDR3. V lost 4 bases and J 8 bases, leaving 11 bases between the germline ends. Germline V gene sequence: CDR1 ENHRY, CDR2 SYGVKD. The DNA for the CDR3 is TGTGCCATCAGTGGGGAGGGCGGCGGCTACACCTTC. This codes for CAISGEGGGYTF.

The chain is built from TRBV30 and TRBJ1-6, with 7 bases matching TRBD1. Per the germline V gene, CDR1 is GTSNPN and CDR2 is SVGIG (reference sequence). The CDR3 runs to 15 residues. V shed 1 base, J shed 7 bases, and the junction held 7 bases outside the gene matches. The CDR3: CAWSAPTGTNSPLHF. The CDR3 DNA reads TGTGCCTGGAGTGCCCCGACAGGGACGAATTCACCCCTCCACTTT.

The J gene is TRBJ1-3, the V gene TRBV28, with 7 bases aligning to TRBD1. The V and J ends lost 7 bases and 4 bases, in that order; junction bases with no gene match: 4. Germline assignment: CDR1 MDHEN and CDR2 SYDVKM. The CDR3 is made up of 13 amino acids. CDR3 amino acids: CASTRTGGNTIYF. The CDR3, as DNA: TGTGCCAGCACTCGGACAGGAGGAAACACCATATATTTT.

CDR3 amino acids: CASSSLTSSYEQYF. CDR3 in DNA: TGTGCCAGCAGCTCACTAACCAGCTCCTACGAGCAGTACTTC. The genes are TRBV5-4 and TRBJ2-7, with no clear D. The CDR3 is made up of 14 amino acids. Per the germline V gene, CDR1 is SGHNT and CDR2 is YYREEE (reference sequence). Trimming took off 3 bases at V and 0 bases at J, with 10 bases between the two ends.

The rearrangement uses TRBV11-2 and TRBJ1-1; D might be TRBD1 (5 bases). This CDR3 has 14 residues. The V end lost 2 bases, the J end lost 1 base, and 8 bases lay between the germline ends. Germline loops: CDR1 SGHAT, CDR2 FQNNGV. CDR3 nucleotides: TGTGCCAGCAGCTTAAATGGGGCGAACACTGAAGCTTTCTTT. As protein: CASSLNGANTEAFF.

The chain couples TRBV4-1 to TRBJ2-1, with 7 bases identical to TRBD2. The V gene's germline CDR1 is MGHRA and CDR2 YSYEKL. Losses at the gene ends were 4 bases for V and 6 bases for J; bases not matched to a gene: 9. The CDR3 covers 15 residues. The CDR3 DNA reads as TGCGCCAGCAGCCGAACTAGCGTCGGTGGCAATGAGCAGTTCTTC. Its protein is CASSRTSVGGNEQFF.

The V call is TRBV3-1 (or the pseudogene TRBV3-2), the J call TRBJ2-7; 7 nucleotides line up with TRBD1. CDR1 and CDR2 (germline): LGHDT, YNNKEL (reference sequence). J was trimmed by 0 bases and V by 0 bases; bases with no gene match: 8. The CDR3 length is 17 residues. The chain's CDR3 is CASSQDAGGALSYEQYF. The CDR3 nucleotides are TGTGCCAGCAGCCAAGATGCAGGGGGTGCTCTCTCCTACGAGCAGTACTTC.

The chain links TRBV5-1 to TRBJ2-4, with D hard to call. Germline lookup yields CDR1 SGHRS and CDR2 YFSETQ. Trimming took off 4 bases at V and 0 bases at J, with 14 bases between the two ends. This CDR3 contains 16 residues. CDR3: CASSAYSSLAKNIQYF. For the CDR3, the DNA is TGCGCCAGCAGCGCCTATTCTTCCTTAGCCAAAAACATTCAGTACTTC.

This chain links TRBV5-1 with TRBJ2-7; tentatively, D is TRBD1 (5 bases). The CDR3 length is 14 residues. Deletions cut 0 bases from V and 6 bases from J, with 13 bases between. Germline lookup yields CDR1 SGHRS and CDR2 YFSETQ. CDR3 loop: CASSLVSEGAEQYF. CDR3 DNA sequence: TGCGCCAGCAGCTTGGTTTCGGAAGGGGCCGAGCAGTACTTC.

The CDR3 spells CASSPTSGQYEQYF. The DNA of the CDR3 is TGTGCCAGCTCACCTACTAGCGGGCAGTACGAGCAGTACTTC. The rearrangement uses TRBV18 and TRBJ2-7; 9 nucleotides agree with TRBD2. Looked up from germline, CDR1 is KGHSH and CDR2 is LQKENI. The CDR3 covers 14 residues. V was clipped by 3 bases and J by 4 bases; unmatched bases: 4.

V gene TRBV7-2 combines with J gene TRBJ2-7; 8 bases match TRBD1. Per germline, CDR1 SGHTA and CDR2 FQGNSA. The CDR3 length is 14 residues. Trimming cost V 5 bases and J 2 bases; bases outside gene matches: 5. CDR3 coding DNA: TGTGCCAGCAGCCCAGGGACAGGTGCCTACGAGCAGTACTTC. It yields the protein CASSPGTGAYEQYF.

The J gene is TRBJ1-1, the V gene TRBV20-1; D unresolved. This CDR3 is 11 amino acids long. The ends were cut back, 3 bases at V and 6 bases at J, with 8 bases in the middle. Germline loops: CDR1 DFQATT, CDR2 SNEGSKA (reference sequence). CDR3 DNA sequence: TGCAGTGCTAGTTACAGATCTGAAGCTTTCTTT. Translated: CSASYRSEAFF.

This chain connects TRBV2 to TRBJ2-7, with D possibly matching TRBD1 (7 bases). CDR3 length: 16 residues. The V gene's germline CDR1 is SNHLY and CDR2 FYNNEI. Trimming removed 3 bases from V and 0 bases from J, with 15 bases in between. This CDR3 reads CASSEAGQISSYEQYF. The CDR3 bases are TGTGCCAGCAGTGAGGCGGGACAGATCAGCTCCTACGAGCAGTACTTC.

This clone was seen only a few times. The chain carries TRBV10-3 and TRBJ2-3, with D perhaps TRBD2 (6 bases). Germline V gene data show CDR1 as ENHRY and CDR2 as SYGVKD. Trimming removed 2 bases at V and 0 bases at J, with 15 bases between. There are 17 residues in the CDR3. As DNA, the CDR3 is TGTGCCATCAGTGAGCCCGAGCGGGCTCCTAGCACAGATACGCAGTATTTT. Protein sequence: CAISEPERAPSTDTQYF.

The J gene is TRBJ2-1, the V gene TRBV5-4; the match to TRBD2 covers 10 bases. CDR1 and CDR2 (germline): SGHNT, YYREEE (reference sequence). V trimming: 4 bases; J trimming: 7 bases; junction bases outside the gene matches: 8. The CDR3 has 15 residues. CDR3 coding DNA: TGTGCCAGCAGCCCTCCGGGACTAGCGAGTAATGAGCAGTTCTTC. Translated: CASSPPGLASNEQFF.

The chain links TRBV5-1 to TRBJ2-1; D uncertain. The CDR3 totals 13 residues. Germline CDR1 reads SGHRS; CDR2 reads YFSETQ. V was cut by 2 bases and J by 4 bases, with 7 bases left in between. The CDR3 nucleotides read TGCGCCAGCAGCTTCGACTCTTACAATGAGCAGTTCTTC. Translated, it gives CASSFDSYNEQFF. The full variable domain, with the rest looked up from reference TRBV5-1 and TRBJ2-1, is KAGVTQTPRYLIKTRGQQVTLSCSPISGHRSVSWYQQTPGQGLQFLFEYFSETQRNKGNFPGRFSGRQFSNSRSEMNVSTLELGDSALYLCASSFDSYNEQFFGPGTRLTVL.

J is TRBJ1-5 and V is TRBV5-5, with D possibly matching TRBD1 (5 bases). The CDR3 covers 17 residues. Germline V gene data show CDR1 as SGHKS and CDR2 as YYEKEE (reference sequence). V was pared by 4 bases and J by 0 bases, with 17 bases between. This CDR3 reads CASSPVPGKDSNQPQHF. CDR3 nucleotides: TGTGCCAGCAGCCCAGTCCCAGGGAAAGATAGCAATCAGCCCCAGCATTTT.

The chain recombines TRBV6-6 with TRBJ2-7; 7 nucleotides match TRBD1. After removal of 4 bases from V and 2 bases from J, the junction contained 2 bases not matched to a gene. CDR1 and CDR2 from the germline V gene are MNHNY and SVGAGI (reference sequence). The CDR3 runs to 13 residues. The CDR3 sequence: CASSWDSTYEQYF. The CDR3 nucleotides are TGTGCCAGCAGTTGGGACAGTACCTACGAGCAGTACTTC.

The rearrangement joins TRBV7-9 to TRBJ2-7, with 11 positions matching TRBD1. From germline, CDR1 is SEHNR and CDR2 FQNEAQ (reference sequence). CDR3 length: 13 residues. V shed 11 bases, J shed 4 bases, and the junction held 7 bases outside the gene matches. The DNA of the CDR3 is TGTGCCGGGACCGGGACAGGGGGATACGAGCAGTACTTC. This encodes CAGTGTGGYEQYF.